This paragraph covers one T cell receptor (beta chain) sequence. Antigen unknown. This entry is derived from a study of OX40 agonist ivuxolimab in advanced cancers. Study-level background: Mean age approximately 66 years, range about 20 to 85; nearly 85% male. Broader study findings: Doses of 0.1 to 3.0 mg/kg were accompanied by clonal expansion of CD4+ and CD8+ blood T cells by week 6. Among T cells, CD8+ cells averaged more expanded clones than CD4+ cells. Expanded peripheral T-cell antigen specificity went undetermined.

Germline V gene data show CDR1 as SGDLS and CDR2 as YYNGEE. This CDR3 comprises 15 residues. The V and J ends lost 0 bases and 1 base, in that order; junction bases with no gene match: 3. Clones were sequenced by immunoSEQ multiplex PCR, and TCRdb holds only the in-frame ones, with some missing. The sample records 80,000 to 100,000 clones, about 90% being singletons. The sequences come from CD4+ or CD8+ T cells sorted from blood, collected in a trial of the OX40 agonist ivuxolimab. The V and J genes are TRBV9 and TRBJ2-7; 8 bases match TRBD2. This TCR derives from an adult with an advanced solid tumor such as melanoma, head and neck, liver or kidney cancer. The CDR3 DNA is TGTGCCAGCAGCGTAGGACTAGCGCGGTCCTACGAGCAGTACTTC. Protein sequence: CASSVGLARSYEQYF.